These 29 T cell receptor beta chains were sequenced from one sample in a study of blood T cell repertoires in COVID-19. Here immunoSEQ multiplex PCR was the method, and the copy in TCRdb shows in-frame clones only, minus some. This sample has about 140,000 clones; 70% to 90% occur once, and the top ten carry around 5%. Sequencing was done on a sample of peripheral blood. Every receptor here comes from a human donor in a cohort sampled during active COVID-19.

The chain combines TRBV30 with TRBJ1-5; weak D call: TRBD1 (6 bases). The germline V and J ends were trimmed by 1 base and 7 bases, with 11 bases remaining between them. Germline lookup yields CDR1 GTSNPN and CDR2 SVGIG (reference sequence). The CDR3 length is 13 residues. The CDR3 sequence: CAWSEQGWQPQHF. DNA for the CDR3: TGTGCCTGGAGTGAACAGGGATGGCAGCCCCAGCATTTT.

The chain combines TRBV4-2 with TRBJ1-4, with D perhaps matching TRBD1 (5 bases). V lost 0 bases to trimming and J lost 8 bases, with 13 bases between them. Germline lookup yields CDR1 LGHNA and CDR2 YNFKEQ. The CDR3 is made up of 15 amino acids. In DNA form, the CDR3 reads TGTGCCAGCAGCCAAGAGGAGGGGATCCGGGAAAAACTGTTTTTT. This sequence encodes CASSQEEGIREKLFF.

The V and J genes are TRBV27 and TRBJ1-5, with TRBD1 identical over 7 bases. Looked up from germline, CDR1 is MNHEY and CDR2 is SMNVEV (reference sequence). The CDR3 runs to 15 residues. The trim removed 0 bases at V and 5 bases at J, leaving 4 bases unmatched. In DNA form, the CDR3 reads TGTGCCAGCAGTTTATCCGGCCAGGGGGATCAGCCCCAGCATTTT. This encodes CASSLSGQGDQPQHF.

The chain combines TRBV28 with TRBJ1-4; 11 bases align to TRBD1. CDR1 and CDR2 (germline): MDHEN, SYDVKM. The V gene end was trimmed by 5 bases and the J gene end by 7 bases; junction bases not matched to a gene: 6. The CDR3 runs to 15 residues. The CDR3 is CASSQSGTGGEKLFF. As DNA, the CDR3 is TGTGCCAGCAGTCAATCCGGGACAGGGGGTGAAAAACTGTTTTTT.

This rearrangement joins TRBV4-2 to TRBJ2-5, with D maybe TRBD2 (7 bases). Trimming cost V 1 base and J 5 bases, with 14 bases left between them. CDR3 size: 15 residues. Germline-derived CDR1 and CDR2 are LGHNA and YNFKEQ. CDR3: CASSQVWGGPETQYF. The CDR3 DNA is TGTGCCAGCAGCCAAGTGTGGGGGGGGCCGGAGACCCAGTACTTC.

V and J are TRBV10-3 and TRBJ1-2, with D maybe TRBD1 (6 bases). The CDR3 is 16 amino acids. V gave up 2 bases and J gave up 4 bases, with 17 bases separating them. Germline CDR1 reads ENHRY; CDR2 reads SYGVKD. CDR3 sequence (DNA): TGTGCCATCAGTGAGGTACAGGGAGTAGGGTCCTATGGCTACACCTTC. Residues: CAISEVQGVGSYGYTF.

CDR3 residues: CASRSVTSGYEQYF. CDR3 bases: TGTGCCAGCAGAAGTGTGACTAGCGGGTACGAGCAGTACTTC. J is TRBJ2-7 and V is TRBV6-5, with 10 bases that match TRBD2. The junction had 6 bases not matched to a gene; V was cut back by 6 bases and J by 4 bases. Germline V lookup: CDR1 MNHEY, CDR2 SVGAGI. This CDR3 is 14 amino acids long.

The rearrangement joins TRBV19 to TRBJ1-6; possible D gene TRBD1, 6 bases. The germline V gene encodes CDR1 LNHDA and CDR2 SQIVND (reference sequence). This CDR3 contains 14 residues. V lost 6 bases and J 7 bases, leaving 13 bases between the germline ends. As DNA, the CDR3 is TGTGCCAGTAGCCAACAGGGTGCGAATTCACCCCTCCACTTT. It codes for CASSQQGANSPLHF.

The CDR3 loop is CASSPLSTDTQYF. The CDR3 region has the DNA TGCGCCAGCAGCCCCTTAAGCACAGATACGCAGTATTTT. This rearrangement joins TRBV5-1 to TRBJ2-3; no firm D call. With 4 bases removed from V and 0 bases from J, the gap between germline ends came to 6 bases. This CDR3 spans 13 amino acids. CDR1 and CDR2 (germline): SGHRS, YFSETQ. The full variable domain, with the rest looked up from reference TRBV5-1 and TRBJ2-3, is KAGVTQTPRYLIKTRGQQVTLSCSPISGHRSVSWYQQTPGQGLQFLFEYFSETQRNKGNFPGRFSGRQFSNSRSEMNVSTLELGDSALYLCASSPLSTDTQYFGPGTRLTVL.

The chain combines TRBV29-1 with TRBJ1-2, with TRBD1 matching over 10 bases. Unmatched junction bases numbered 11, after V lost 0 bases and J lost 10 bases. In germline, CDR1 is SQVTM, CDR2 ANQGSEA. The CDR3 sequence is 15 residues long. As DNA, the CDR3 is TGCAGCGTTGAAGAGCCACGGACAGGGGGAAGTGCCTACACCTTC. The encoded protein is CSVEEPRTGGSAYTF.

Written as DNA, the CDR3 is TGTGCCAGCAGTCAATCAGGGGTAGGAGACACCATATATTTT. This sequence encodes CASSQSGVGDTIYF. The rearrangement joins TRBV6-6 to TRBJ1-3; D perhaps matches TRBD1 (6 bases). The CDR3 totals 14 residues. Trimming cost V 5 bases and J 8 bases, with 16 bases left between them. Germline CDR1 MNHNY, CDR2 SVGAGI (reference sequence).

This chain connects TRBV28 to TRBJ2-2; TRBD2 matches at 10 bases. Trimming cost V 8 bases and J 4 bases; bases outside gene matches: 7. Germline V gene data show CDR1 as MDHEN and CDR2 as SYDVKM. CDR3 size: 15 residues. Here the CDR3 reads CASEKSGRATGELFF. In nucleotides, the CDR3 is TGTGCCAGCGAGAAAAGCGGGAGGGCCACCGGGGAGCTGTTTTTT.

The chain combines TRBV3-1 (or the pseudogene TRBV3-2) with TRBJ2-3, with 9 bases matching TRBD2. With 0 bases clipped from V and 6 bases from J, the junction kept 16 bases outside the gene matches. There are 19 residues in the CDR3. CDR1 is LGHDT, CDR2 YNNKEL, per germline (reference sequence). CDR3 DNA: TGTGCCAGCAGCCAAGAATGGGGCGGGAGGGTTCCCATTTTGGATACGCAGTATTTT. Encoded protein: CASSQEWGGRVPILDTQYF.

V gene TRBV27 combines with J gene TRBJ1-1; unclear D gene. Germline CDR1 MNHEY, CDR2 SMNVEV (reference sequence). V was pared by 5 bases and J by 4 bases, with 14 bases between. This CDR3 spans 14 amino acids. The CDR3 loop is CASSLSHGSTEAFF. The CDR3 DNA reads as TGTGCCAGCAGTCTCTCTCATGGGAGCACTGAAGCTTTCTTT.

The chain carries TRBV2 and TRBJ2-7; 9 positions match TRBD2. This CDR3 has 14 residues. Germline V gives CDR1 SNHLY, CDR2 FYNNEI. The trim removed 5 bases at V and 7 bases at J, leaving 9 bases unmatched. Here the CDR3 DNA reads TGTGCCAGCAGTCCCATAGCGGGAGTGAGAGAGCAGTACTTC. Encoded protein: CASSPIAGVREQYF.

This clone was seen at least ten times. J is TRBJ2-3 and V is TRBV7-9, with 9 bases that match TRBD2. The CDR3 totals 16 residues. V dropped 1 base and J dropped 5; count of bases not matched to a gene: 7. Per germline, CDR1 SEHNR and CDR2 FQNEAQ (reference sequence). The CDR3 DNA reads as TGTGCCAGCAGCTTAGATGCTAGCGGGATCGGAGATACGCAGTATTTT. As protein: CASSLDASGIGDTQYF.

The CDR3: CASSFPDRSYGYTF. Written as DNA, the CDR3 is TGTGCCAGCAGTTTCCCCGACAGGTCCTATGGCTACACCTTC. The chain has TRBV28 and TRBJ1-2; possibly TRBD1 for D (6 bases). Germline CDR1 reads MDHEN; CDR2 reads SYDVKM. V dropped 3 bases and J dropped 4 bases, with 12 bases sitting between them. This CDR3 spans 14 amino acids.

The chain recombines TRBV20-1 with TRBJ1-2; a weak D match, TRBD1 (6 bases). Germline CDR1 and CDR2: DFQATT and SNEGSKA (reference sequence). The CDR3 sequence is 13 residues long. V was trimmed by 3 bases and J by 4 bases, leaving 12 bases between them. CDR3 in DNA: TGCAGTGCTAGTCCCAGGGGAACCTATGGCTACACCTTC. Translating gives CSASPRGTYGYTF.

V usage is TRBV18 and J usage is TRBJ1-1, with 12 bases lining up with TRBD1. J lost 9 bases, V lost 2 bases, and 4 bases had no gene match. The V gene's germline CDR1 is KGHSH and CDR2 LQKENI. CDR3 length equals 14 residues. DNA of the CDR3: TGTGCCAGCTCACCATCGGGACAGGGGGCTAAAGCTTTCTTT. Protein: CASSPSGQGAKAFF.

The CDR3 sequence: CSARGPKETFF. As DNA, the CDR3 is TGCAGTGCTAGAGGCCCCAAAGAGACTTTCTTT. The chain uses TRBV20-1 and TRBJ1-1, with unresolved D. V was trimmed by 1 base and J by 12 bases, leaving 12 bases between them. CDR1 is DFQATT, CDR2 SNEGSKA, per germline (reference sequence). This CDR3 is 11 amino acids long.

This chain joins TRBV18 and TRBJ2-7; 7 bases agree with TRBD1. Germline CDR1 and CDR2: KGHSH and LQKENI. The CDR3 has 14 amino acids. The junction had 4 bases not matched to a gene; V was cut back by 5 bases and J by 0 bases. CDR3 nucleotide sequence: TGTGCCAGCTCAATCCGGGACAGCTCCTACGAGCAGTACTTC. Its protein product is CASSIRDSSYEQYF.

The rearrangement uses TRBV7-8 and TRBJ1-4; D is unclear. CDR3 length: 14 residues. In germline, CDR1 is SGHVS, CDR2 FQNEAQ. The germline V and J ends were trimmed by 7 bases and 1 base, with 10 bases remaining between them. The CDR3 DNA follows: TGTGCCAGCATGCAGGCCTTAACTAATGAAAAACTGTTTTTT. It is translated as CASMQALTNEKLFF.

In this sample, this clone turned up a few times. This chain links TRBV10-2 with TRBJ1-1; no clear D. The germline CDR1 and CDR2 sequences are WSHSY and SAAADI. Trimming pared 0 bases from V and 5 bases from J, leaving 22 bases between. The CDR3 totals 18 residues. The CDR3: CASSESLLPLLAGTEAFF. CDR3 nucleotide sequence: TGCGCCAGCAGTGAGTCTCTGCTACCCCTACTCGCGGGGACTGAAGCTTTCTTT.

The chain combines TRBV5-4 with TRBJ2-1, with 10 positions matching TRBD2. The trim removed 4 bases at V and 7 bases at J, leaving 8 bases unmatched. The CDR3 extends over 15 amino acids. Germline-derived CDR1 and CDR2 are SGHNT and YYREEE (reference sequence). The CDR3 region is CASSGGLAGANEQFF. In DNA, the CDR3 is TGTGCCAGCAGCGGGGGCCTAGCGGGAGCAAATGAGCAGTTCTTC.

This rearrangement joins TRBV11-1 to TRBJ2-7, with 10 bases aligning to TRBD1. J was trimmed by 4 bases and V by 5 bases; bases with no gene match: 5. Per germline, CDR1 SGHAT and CDR2 FQDESV (reference sequence). CDR3 length: 14 amino acids. Here the CDR3 reads CASSTRTGGYEQYF. In DNA, the CDR3 is TGTGCCAGCAGCACCAGGACAGGGGGATACGAGCAGTACTTC.

The chain carries TRBV5-1 and TRBJ2-1; 8 nucleotides line up with TRBD1. The V and J ends lost 4 bases and 2 bases, in that order; junction bases with no gene match: 5. The CDR3 sequence is 15 residues long. Germline loops: CDR1 SGHRS, CDR2 YFSETQ. The CDR3 reads CASSRMTGAYNEQFF. CDR3 nucleotides: TGCGCCAGCAGCCGCATGACAGGGGCCTACAATGAGCAGTTCTTC.

This rearrangement joins TRBV29-1 to TRBJ2-7, with TRBD1 matching over 8 bases. The junction had 7 bases not matched to a gene; V was cut back by 1 base and J by 5 bases. The CDR3 has 14 amino acids. The germline gives CDR1 SQVTM, CDR2 ANQGSEA. In DNA, the CDR3 is TGCAGCGTTGAAGTGGGGAACAGGGGGGACGAGCAGTACTTC. Translation gives CSVEVGNRGDEQYF.

The genes are TRBV19 and TRBJ2-7; tentatively, D is TRBD2 (5 bases). The ends were cut back, 2 bases at V and 2 bases at J, with 10 bases in the middle. Germline V lookup: CDR1 LNHDA, CDR2 SQIVND (reference sequence). The CDR3 is 14 residues long. The CDR3 is CASSISGNPYEQYF. CDR3 coding DNA: TGTGCCAGTAGTATATCCGGGAACCCCTACGAGCAGTACTTC.

CDR3 coding DNA: TGCGCCAGCAGCTTTCCCTCTGACGGACTCGACACCGGGGAGCTGTTTTTT. This sequence encodes CASSFPSDGLDTGELFF. The rearrangement links TRBV5-1 to TRBJ2-2, with D possibly being TRBD2 (5 bases). V was pared by 2 bases and J by 3 bases, with 17 bases between. Germline values: CDR1 SGHRS, CDR2 YFSETQ. This CDR3 region has 17 residues.